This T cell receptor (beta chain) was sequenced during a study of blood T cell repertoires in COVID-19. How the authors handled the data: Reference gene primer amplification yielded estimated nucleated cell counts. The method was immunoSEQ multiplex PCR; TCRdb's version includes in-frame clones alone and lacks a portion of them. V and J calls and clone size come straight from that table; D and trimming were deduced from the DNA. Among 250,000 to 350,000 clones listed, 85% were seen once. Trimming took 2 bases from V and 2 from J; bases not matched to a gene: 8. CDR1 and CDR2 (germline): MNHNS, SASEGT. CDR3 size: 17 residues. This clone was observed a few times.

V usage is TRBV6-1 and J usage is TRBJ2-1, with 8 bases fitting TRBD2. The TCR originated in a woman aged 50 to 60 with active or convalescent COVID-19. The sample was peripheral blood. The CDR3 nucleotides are TGTGCCAGCAGTGAAAGACAGCGGGAGATCGCCTACAATGAGCAGTTCTTC. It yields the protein CASSERQREIAYNEQFF.